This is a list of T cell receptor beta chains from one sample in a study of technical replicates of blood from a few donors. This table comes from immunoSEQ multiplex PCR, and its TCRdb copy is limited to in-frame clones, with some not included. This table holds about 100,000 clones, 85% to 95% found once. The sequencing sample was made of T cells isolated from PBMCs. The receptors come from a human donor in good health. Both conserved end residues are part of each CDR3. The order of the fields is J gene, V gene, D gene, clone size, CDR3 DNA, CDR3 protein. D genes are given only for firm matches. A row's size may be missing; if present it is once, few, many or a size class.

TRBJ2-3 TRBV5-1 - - TGCGCCAGCAGCTTTGCAGGCATCACAGATACGCAGTATTTT CASSFAGITDTQYF
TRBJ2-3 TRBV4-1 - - TGCGCCAGCAGCCTGGGCCCTGCCACAGATACGCAGTATTTT CASSLGPATDTQYF
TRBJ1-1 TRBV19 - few TGTGCCAGTAGTCCCTCGGGTTCTGAAGCTTTCTTT CASSPSGSEAFF
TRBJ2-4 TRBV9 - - TGTGCCAGCAGCGTAGGTTCGCAGGGGTTATACTTC CASSVGSQGLYF
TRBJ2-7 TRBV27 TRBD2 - TGTGCCAGCAGCTTAGCGGGAGACGGCGAGCAGTACTTC CASSLAGDGEQYF
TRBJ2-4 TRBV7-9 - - TGTGCCAGCAGCTATTCGTCCAGAACGGCCAAAAACATTCAGTACTTC CASSYSSRTAKNIQYF
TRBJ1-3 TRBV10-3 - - TGTGCCATCAGTGCGATCCTCTCCAGCTCTGGAAACACCATATATTTT CAISAILSSSGNTIYF
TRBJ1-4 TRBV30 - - TGTGCCTGGAGTGTACTACGTGGCGGCGAAAAACTGTTTTTT CAWSVLRGGEKLFF
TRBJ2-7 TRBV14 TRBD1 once TGTGCCAGCAGCCAAGGGGACAGGCTCTACGAGCAGTACTTC CASSQGDRLYEQYF
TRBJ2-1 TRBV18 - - TGTGCCAGCTCACAGTCTCGTGGACTTGAGAGCTCCTACAATGAGCAGTTCTTC CASSQSRGLESSYNEQFF
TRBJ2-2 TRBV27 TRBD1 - TGTGCCAGCAGCGTTGGGGCAGGGGGCACCGGGGAGCTGTTTTTT CASSVGAGGTGELFF
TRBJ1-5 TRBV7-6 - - TGTGCCAGCAGCTTAGCCAGGGGTAGCAATCAGCCCCAGCATTTT CASSLARGSNQPQHF
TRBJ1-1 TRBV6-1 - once TGTGCCAGCAGTGACCCAGGGGTAGCGGGCCCTGAAGCTTTCTTT CASSDPGVAGPEAFF
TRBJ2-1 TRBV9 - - TGTGCCAGCAGCAGGGACTTCTACAATGAGCAGTTCTTC CASSRDFYNEQFF
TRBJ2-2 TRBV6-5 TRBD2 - TGTGCCAGCAGTTACCCCAGCGGGAGAGGCACCGGGGAGCTGTTTTTT CASSYPSGRGTGELFF
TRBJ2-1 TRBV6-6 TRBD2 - TGTGCCAGCTGGGTGGGAGGGCCCTTAGGTGAGCAGTTCTTC CASWVGGPLGEQFF
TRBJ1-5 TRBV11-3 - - TGTGCCAGCAGCTTAGTTGCGAGGGAGAGCAATCAGCCCCAGCATTTT CASSLVARESNQPQHF
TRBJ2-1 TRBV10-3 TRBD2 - TGTGCCATCAGAGATCTCATAGCGGGTAATGAGCAGTTCTTC CAIRDLIAGNEQFF
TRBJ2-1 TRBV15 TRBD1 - TGTGCCACCAGCACCTTACAGGGGGCCCTCGATGAGCAGTTCTTC CATSTLQGALDEQFF
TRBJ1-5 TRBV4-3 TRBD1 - TGCGCCAGCAGCCGGGACAGGGGAGTCGGTCAGCCCCAGCATTTT CASSRDRGVGQPQHF